Shown below are 9 T cell receptor beta chains from a single sample sequenced in a study of Ad26.COV2.S vaccination and SARS-CoV-2 variants. Treatment in this sample: roughly 18 received Ad26.COV2.S at low or high dose, single or two shots; several received placebo; per-sample allocation not given. Sampling occurred on day 63 after the first vaccine or placebo injection. Clones were read by immunoSEQ multiplex PCR, and TCRdb kept only the in-frame ones, dropping some. The sample shows over 450,000 clones, around 89% of them seen only once. This specimen was peripheral blood, taken in a trial of Ad26.COV2.S vaccine versus placebo. These receptors originate from a person aged 18-65 years who received the Ad26.COV2.S COVID-19 vaccine or a placebo.

The V gene is TRBV28, the J gene TRBJ1-1; 7 bases agree with TRBD1. V lost 3 bases, J lost 10 bases, and 2 bases stayed unmatched. CDR1 is MDHEN and CDR2 is SYDVKM in the germline V gene. The CDR3 has 11 amino acids. The CDR3 region has the DNA TGTGCCAGCAGTTTGGGACAGCGAGCTTTCTTT. This encodes CASSLGQRAFF.

The chain joins TRBV5-1 to TRBJ2-3, with unresolved D. The CDR3 consists of 13 residues. Germline values: CDR1 SGHRS, CDR2 YFSETQ. V was pared by 2 bases and J by 9 bases, with 13 bases between. CDR3 residues: CASSFVVGETQYF. CDR3 coding DNA: TGCGCCAGCAGCTTTGTTGTGGGCGAGACGCAGTATTTT.

The J gene is TRBJ1-5, the V gene TRBV7-2, with D perhaps TRBD1 (5 bases). CDR3 size: 14 residues. CDR1 is SGHTA, CDR2 FQGNSA, per germline. The V gene lost 1 base and the J gene lost 9 bases, with 13 bases spanning the gap. As DNA, the CDR3 is TGTGCCAGCAGCTTAGTCGAGGGCCAGGGGCCCCAGCATTTT. Residues: CASSLVEGQGPQHF.

As for this clone: Its ends do not fully match the called genes, so a read error is possible. The gene calls are TRBV6-5 and TRBJ1-6; possibly TRBD1 for D (5 bases). Germline loops: CDR1 MNHEY, CDR2 SVGAGI. CDR3 length: 16 residues. The CDR3 sequence: CASSYEGLSPNSPPHF. The CDR3 DNA follows: TGTGCCAGCAGTTACGAGGGGCTTTCACCCAATTCACCCCCCCACTTT.

CDR3 nucleotides: TGTGCCAGCAGTTACGTCAGGCCCAGCTCTGGAAACACCATATATTTT. Translated, it gives CASSYVRPSSGNTIYF. The V and J genes are TRBV6-5 and TRBJ1-3; D not resolved. The CDR3 is made up of 16 amino acids. Trimming pared 2 bases from V and 0 bases from J, leaving 11 bases between. CDR1 is MNHEY, CDR2 SVGAGI, per germline.

The CDR3 sequence: CASSLVAGLNTEAFF. CDR3 nucleotides: TGTGCCAGCAGCCTCGTTGCCGGATTGAACACTGAAGCTTTCTTT. The V gene is TRBV7-9, the J gene TRBJ1-1; D call uncertain. This CDR3 region has 15 residues. CDR1 is SEHNR and CDR2 is FQNEAQ in the germline V gene (reference sequence). V was shortened by 5 bases and J by 0 bases, with 13 bases between the two germline ends.

The chain combines TRBV5-1 with TRBJ2-1; maybe TRBD2 (6 bases). This CDR3 region has 14 residues. Germline CDR1 SGHRS, CDR2 YFSETQ. Trimming took 5 bases from V and 7 from J, leaving 16 bases between them. CDR3 DNA: TGCGCCAGCAGTGAGGGGACTGGGGTGAATGAGCAGTTCTTC. This encodes CASSEGTGVNEQFF.

The V gene is TRBV6-1, the J gene TRBJ2-1, with D hard to call. This CDR3 has 14 amino acids. V shed 2 bases and J shed 3 bases, with 8 bases lying between them. The germline V gene encodes CDR1 MNHNS and CDR2 SASEGT. The CDR3 DNA follows: TGTGCCAGCAGTGAACCGGTCGTCTACAATGAGCAGTTCTTC. Amino acid sequence: CASSEPVVYNEQFF.

This chain joins TRBV6-5 and TRBJ1-2; no definite D call. CDR1 is MNHEY, CDR2 SVGAGI, per germline. CDR3 length: 11 amino acids. V lost 8 bases, J lost 11 bases, and 15 bases lay in between. The CDR3 DNA reads TGTGCCAGCGGGTCGGAAGGGAGGTACACCTTC. Translation: CASGSEGRYTF.